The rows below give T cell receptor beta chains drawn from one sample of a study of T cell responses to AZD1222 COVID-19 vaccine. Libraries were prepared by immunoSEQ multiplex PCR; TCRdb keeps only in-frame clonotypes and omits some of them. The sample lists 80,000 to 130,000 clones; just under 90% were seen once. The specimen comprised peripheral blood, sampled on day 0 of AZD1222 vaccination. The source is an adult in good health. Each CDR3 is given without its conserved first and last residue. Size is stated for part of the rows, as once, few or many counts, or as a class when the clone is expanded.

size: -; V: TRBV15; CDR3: ATSRGTGEGNTEAF
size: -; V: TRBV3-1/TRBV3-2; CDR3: ASSQEGNRGYGYT
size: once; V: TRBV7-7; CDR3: ASSLADSSKQF
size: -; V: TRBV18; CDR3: ASSPFQGREQY
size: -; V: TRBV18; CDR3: ASATSGPEAYEQY
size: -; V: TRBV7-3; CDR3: ASSLGAGANYGYT
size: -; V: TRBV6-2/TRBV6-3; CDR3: ASSYSRRGYEQY
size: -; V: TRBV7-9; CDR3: ASSTRTEDPRAF
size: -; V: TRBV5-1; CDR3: ASSSKVESEQF
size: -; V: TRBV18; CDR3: ASSPPVRGPSEKLF
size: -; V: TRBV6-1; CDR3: ASSELRGDQPQH
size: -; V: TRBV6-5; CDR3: ASRTSGGYNEQF
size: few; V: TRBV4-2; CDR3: ASSQDPGVTDTQY
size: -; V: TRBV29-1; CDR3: SVGQGQGSGELF
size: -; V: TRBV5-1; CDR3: ASSLSPGEVRGYT
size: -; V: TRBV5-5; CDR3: ASSDRDRGYEKLF
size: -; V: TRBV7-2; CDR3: ASSSTGSTTEAF
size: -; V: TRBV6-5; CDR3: ASISAGIPYEQY
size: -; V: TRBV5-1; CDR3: ASSLQTEYEQY
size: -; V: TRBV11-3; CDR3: ASSLGAGTETQY
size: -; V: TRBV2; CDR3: ASSLLGPGEQY
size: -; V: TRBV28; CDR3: ASSFIQGRNTEAF
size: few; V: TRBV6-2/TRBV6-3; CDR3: ASSARGQPQH
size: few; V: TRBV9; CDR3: ASSVVGMGELF
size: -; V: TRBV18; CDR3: ASSSTSGVAGELF
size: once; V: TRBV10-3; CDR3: AISWIAGASTDTQY
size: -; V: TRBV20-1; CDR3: SAPQGDTQY
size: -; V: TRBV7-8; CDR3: ASSPGAQTYGYT
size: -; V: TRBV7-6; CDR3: ADQQGDGYT
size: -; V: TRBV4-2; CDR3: ASSQPEAGGGTGELF
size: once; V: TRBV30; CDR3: AWRFSGGTDTQY
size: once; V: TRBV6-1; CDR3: ASSKGQGYPLNTEAF
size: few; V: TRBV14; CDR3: ASSPSSYFQGNEQY
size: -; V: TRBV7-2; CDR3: ASSTGRQGHGYT
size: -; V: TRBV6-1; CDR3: ASSTGTSTETQY
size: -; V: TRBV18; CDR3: ASRGDQSKLF
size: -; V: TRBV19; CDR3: ASSSQGVTEAF
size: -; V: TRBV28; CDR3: ASSWAPGLNGYT
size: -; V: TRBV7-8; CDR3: ASSGQRVSVGYGYT
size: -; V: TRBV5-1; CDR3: ASRGGLADYNEQF
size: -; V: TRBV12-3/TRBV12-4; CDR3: ASSLGLGNEQF
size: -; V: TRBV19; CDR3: ASSSTQSYYGYT
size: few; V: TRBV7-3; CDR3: ASSLFPLAGGSNNEQF
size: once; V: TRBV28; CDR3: ASSKMGSGNTIY
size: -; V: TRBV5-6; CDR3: ASSSGRYSGYT
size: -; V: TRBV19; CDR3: ASSAPRSPPGEQF
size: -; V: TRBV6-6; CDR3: ASRGAGYT
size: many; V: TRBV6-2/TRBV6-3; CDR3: ASSVFFQRNSPLH
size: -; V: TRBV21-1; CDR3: ASSTVFYGYT
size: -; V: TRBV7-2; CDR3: ASSLRGGQGNIQY
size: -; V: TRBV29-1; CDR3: SVGQGADGYT
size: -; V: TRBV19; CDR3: ASSQQGKLTEAF
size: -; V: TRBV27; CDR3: ASSPQLGSGTGELF
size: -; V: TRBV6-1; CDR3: ASSESHGTGGNNSPLH
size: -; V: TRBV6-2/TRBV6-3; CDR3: ASSWNAGGPNTGELF